The rows below give T cell receptor beta chains drawn from one sample of a study of cytomegalovirus exposure and HLA in healthy donors. Only in-frame clones appear in the TCRdb table, and some are missing; sequencing was by immunoSEQ multiplex PCR. The sample has over 110,000 clones; 60% to 85% are singletons. The sample was PBMCs. Receptor source: a man between 18 and 29 years old in good health and CMV-seronegative. CDR3s include the opening cysteine and the closing phenylalanine or tryptophan. D genes are given only for firm matches. A row's size may be missing; if present it is once, few, many or a size class.

D gene | clone size | J gene | V gene | CDR3 protein | CDR3 DNA
NA | NA | TRBJ2-1 | TRBV6-5 | CASSFTGYNEQFF | TGTGCCAGCAGTTTCACAGGTTACAATGAGCAGTTCTTC
NA | NA | TRBJ2-1 | TRBV9 | CASSVVWTDNEQFF | TGTGCCAGCAGCGTAGTTTGGACAGATAATGAGCAGTTCTTC
TRBD1 | NA | TRBJ1-2 | TRBV30 | CAWSVKGAFCGYTF | TGTGCCTGGAGTGTAAAGGGGGCGTTTTGTGGCTACACCTTC
TRBD1 | NA | TRBJ1-2 | TRBV12-5 | CASGPIGTGGGYTF | TGTGCTAGTGGCCCCATCGGGACAGGGGGTGGCTACACCTTC
NA | NA | TRBJ1-4 | TRBV27 | CASSPIRLHEKLFF | TGTGCCAGCAGTCCGATTAGACTACATGAAAAACTGTTTTTT
NA | NA | TRBJ1-3 | TRBV10-3 | CAINLSDSGNTIYF | TGTGCCATCAATCTCAGTGATTCTGGAAACACCATATATTTT
NA | NA | TRBJ1-1 | TRBV7-9 | CASSPWGDTEAFF | TGTGCCAGCAGCCCATGGGGGGACACTGAAGCTTTCTTT
TRBD2 | NA | TRBJ2-5 | TRBV5-1 | CASSFTGTSGGATQYF | TGCGCCAGCAGCTTTACCGGGACTAGCGGGGGAGCGACCCAGTACTTC
NA | NA | TRBJ2-5 | TRBV6-5 | CASSPLSRETQYF | TGTGCCAGCAGCCCATTGAGCCGTGAGACCCAGTACTTC
NA | NA | TRBJ1-6 | TRBV4-1 | CASSQDGGAGGRNSPLHF | TGCGCCAGCAGCCAAGATGGGGGGGCGGGGGGGAGAAATTCACCCCTCCACTTT
TRBD1 | NA | TRBJ2-1 | TRBV7-7 | CASSLTGYNEQFF | TGTGCTAGCAGCTTGACAGGGTACAATGAGCAGTTCTTC
NA | NA | TRBJ2-7 | TRBV30 | CAWSHQGSYEQYF | TGTGCCTGGAGTCACCAGGGTTCCTACGAGCAGTACTTC
TRBD1 | few | TRBJ2-5 | TRBV11-2 | CASSPLQGSLKTQYF | TGTGCCAGCAGCCCCCTACAGGGGTCCTTAAAGACCCAGTACTTC
NA | NA | TRBJ1-5 | TRBV7-2 | CASSLQTEVNQPQHF | TGTGCCAGCAGCTTACAAACAGAAGTTAATCAGCCCCAGCATTTT
NA | NA | TRBJ1-1 | TRBV29-1 | CSAATELNTEAFF | TGCAGCGCAGCGACAGAGCTGAACACTGAAGCTTTCTTT
NA | once | TRBJ1-4 | TRBV7-2 | CASSLARGAGEKLFF | TGTGCCAGCAGCTTAGCGCGGGGGGCGGGTGAAAAACTGTTTTTT
TRBD1 | NA | TRBJ1-1 | TRBV11-2 | CASSLSFAGTANTEAFF | TGTGCCAGCAGCTTGTCCTTCGCCGGGACAGCGAACACTGAAGCTTTCTTT
NA | NA | TRBJ2-7 | TRBV6-6 | CASSPGQTYEQYF | TGTGCCAGCAGCCCCGGACAGACGTACGAGCAGTACTTC
TRBD1 | NA | TRBJ2-4 | TRBV6-6 | CASSQTGLGTKNIQYF | TGTGCCAGCAGTCAGACAGGGCTCGGGACCAAAAACATTCAGTACTTC
TRBD1 | NA | TRBJ2-3 | TRBV2 | CASNRDRGSTDTQYF | TGTGCCAGCAACCGGGACAGGGGAAGCACAGATACGCAGTATTTT
NA | NA | TRBJ2-5 | TRBV6-1 | CASSEGVLGAGTQYF | TGTGCCAGCAGTGAAGGAGTACTGGGAGCCGGGACCCAGTACTTC
NA | few | TRBJ1-4 | TRBV10-2 | CASSEGGDRIRRFF | TGCGCCAGCAGTGAGGGGGGGGACCGCATCCGTAGGTTTTTT
NA | once | TRBJ1-3 | TRBV14 | CASSQSWTGNTIYF | TGTGCCAGCAGCCAAAGTTGGACAGGAAACACCATATATTTT
NA | NA | TRBJ1-5 | TRBV19 | CASSPAADPQPQHF | TGTGCCAGTAGCCCGGCAGCGGACCCCCAGCCCCAGCATTTT